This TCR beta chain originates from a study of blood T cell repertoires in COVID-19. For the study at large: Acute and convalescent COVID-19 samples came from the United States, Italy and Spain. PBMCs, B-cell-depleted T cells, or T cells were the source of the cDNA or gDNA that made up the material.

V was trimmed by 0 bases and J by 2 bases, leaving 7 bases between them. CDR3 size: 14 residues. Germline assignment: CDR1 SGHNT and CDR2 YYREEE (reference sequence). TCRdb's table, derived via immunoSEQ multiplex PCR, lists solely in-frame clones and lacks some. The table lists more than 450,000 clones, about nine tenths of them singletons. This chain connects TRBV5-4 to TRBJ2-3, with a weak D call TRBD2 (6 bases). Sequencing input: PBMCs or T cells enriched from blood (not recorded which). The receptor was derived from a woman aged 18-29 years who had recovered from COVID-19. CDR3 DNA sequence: TGTGCCAGCAGCTTGGGGGGACTCACAGATACGCAGTATTTT. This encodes CASSLGGLTDTQYF.